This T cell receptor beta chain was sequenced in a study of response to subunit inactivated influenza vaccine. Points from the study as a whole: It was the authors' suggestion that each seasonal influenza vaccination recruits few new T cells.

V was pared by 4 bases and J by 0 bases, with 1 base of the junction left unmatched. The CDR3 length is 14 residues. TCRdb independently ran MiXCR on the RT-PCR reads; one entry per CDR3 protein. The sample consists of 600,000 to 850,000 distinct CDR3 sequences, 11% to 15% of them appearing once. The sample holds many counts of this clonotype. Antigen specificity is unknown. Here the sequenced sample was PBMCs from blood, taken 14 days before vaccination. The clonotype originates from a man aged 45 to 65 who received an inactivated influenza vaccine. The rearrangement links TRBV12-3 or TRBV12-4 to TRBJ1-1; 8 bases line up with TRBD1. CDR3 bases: TGTGCCAGCAGTTACAGGGGGATGAACACTGAAGCTTTCTTT. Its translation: CASSYRGMNTEAFF.